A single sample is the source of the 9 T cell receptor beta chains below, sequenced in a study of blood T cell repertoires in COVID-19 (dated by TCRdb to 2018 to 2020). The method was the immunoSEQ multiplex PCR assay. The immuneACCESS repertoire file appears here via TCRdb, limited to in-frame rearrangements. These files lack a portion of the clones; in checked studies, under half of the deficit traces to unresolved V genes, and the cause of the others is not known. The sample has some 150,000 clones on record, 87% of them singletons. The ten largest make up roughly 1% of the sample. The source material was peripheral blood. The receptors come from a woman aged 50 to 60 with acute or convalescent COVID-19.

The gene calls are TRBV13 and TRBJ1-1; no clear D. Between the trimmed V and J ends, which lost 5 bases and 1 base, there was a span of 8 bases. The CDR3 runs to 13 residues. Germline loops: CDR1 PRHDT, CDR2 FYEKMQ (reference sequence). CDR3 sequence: CASSLGENTEAFF. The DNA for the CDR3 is TGTGCCAGCAGCCTGGGAGAGAACACTGAAGCTTTCTTT.

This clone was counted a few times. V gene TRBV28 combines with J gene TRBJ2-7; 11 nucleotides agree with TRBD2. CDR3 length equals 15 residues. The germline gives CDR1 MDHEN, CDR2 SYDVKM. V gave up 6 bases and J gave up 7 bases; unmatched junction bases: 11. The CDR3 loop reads CASRYIAGGLGEQYF. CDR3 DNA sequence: TGTGCCAGCAGATACATAGCGGGGGGGCTTGGAGAGCAGTACTTC.

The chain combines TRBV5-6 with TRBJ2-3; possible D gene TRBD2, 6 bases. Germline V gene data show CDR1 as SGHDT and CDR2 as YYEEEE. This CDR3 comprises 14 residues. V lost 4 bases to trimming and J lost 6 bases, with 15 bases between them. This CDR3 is CASSAILAPDTQYF. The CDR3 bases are TGTGCCAGCAGCGCTATTCTAGCGCCGGATACGCAGTATTTT.

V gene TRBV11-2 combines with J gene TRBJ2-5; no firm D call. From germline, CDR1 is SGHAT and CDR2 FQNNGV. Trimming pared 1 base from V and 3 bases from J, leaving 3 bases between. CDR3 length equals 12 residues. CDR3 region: CASSLAEETQYF. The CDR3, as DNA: TGTGCCAGCAGCTTAGCGGAAGAGACCCAGTACTTC.

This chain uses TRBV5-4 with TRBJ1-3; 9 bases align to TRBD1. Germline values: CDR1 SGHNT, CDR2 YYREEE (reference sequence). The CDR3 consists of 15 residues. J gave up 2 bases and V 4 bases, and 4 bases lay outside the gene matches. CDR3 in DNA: TGTGCCAGCAGCCTCGGGACAGGGCCTGGAAACACCATATATTTT. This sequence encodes CASSLGTGPGNTIYF.

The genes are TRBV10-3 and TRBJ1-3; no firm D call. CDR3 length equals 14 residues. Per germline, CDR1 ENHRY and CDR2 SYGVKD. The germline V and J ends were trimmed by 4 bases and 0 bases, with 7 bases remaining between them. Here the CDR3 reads CAISGASSGNTIYF. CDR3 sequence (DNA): TGTGCCATCAGTGGGGCCAGCTCTGGAAACACCATATATTTT.

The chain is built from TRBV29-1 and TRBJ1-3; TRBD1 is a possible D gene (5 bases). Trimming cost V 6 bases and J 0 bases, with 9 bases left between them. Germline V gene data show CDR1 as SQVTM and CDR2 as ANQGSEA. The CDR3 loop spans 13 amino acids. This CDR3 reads CSVGLPSGNTIYF. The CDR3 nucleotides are TGCAGCGTGGGACTCCCCTCTGGAAACACCATATATTTT.

In DNA, the CDR3 is TGCGCCAGCAGCTTGGCCCCGGGGATGGACACTGAAGCTTTCTTT. It codes for CASSLAPGMDTEAFF. This chain uses TRBV5-1 with TRBJ1-1; D not certain. CDR3 size: 15 residues. Trimming left V 0 bases short and J 3 bases short, with 12 bases between. The germline gives CDR1 SGHRS, CDR2 YFSETQ.

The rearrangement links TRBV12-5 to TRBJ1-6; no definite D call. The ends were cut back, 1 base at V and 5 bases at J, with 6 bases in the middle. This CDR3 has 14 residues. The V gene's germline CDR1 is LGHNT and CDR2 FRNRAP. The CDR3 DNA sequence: TGTGCTAGTGGTTTGGGGCGGGATAATTCACCCCTCCACTTT. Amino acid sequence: CASGLGRDNSPLHF.